What follows are 8 T cell receptor beta chains derived from one specimen sequenced in a study of T cells after yellow fever vaccination. One entry per CDR3 protein results from TCRdb running MiXCR on the 5' RACE reads. The sample has 80,000 to 100,000 distinct CDR3 sequences, roughly 8.2% seen once. The material was CD8+ T cells not binding an NS4B(214-222) dextramer, sorted from PBMCs, obtained roughly 15 days after the first yellow fever vaccination. Receptor source: a young man who received the YFV17D yellow fever vaccine.

This clonotype has at least ten counts. The rearrangement joins TRBV20-1 to TRBJ2-1, with 7 positions matching TRBD1. The germline V gene encodes CDR1 DFQATT and CDR2 SNEGSKA (reference sequence). The CDR3 contains 13 residues. CDR3 amino acids: CSKMPINRGEQFF. CDR3 coding DNA: TGCAGCAAGATGCCTATTAACAGGGGTGAGCAGTTCTTC.

This clonotype came up many times. The chain recombines TRBV28 with TRBJ2-3; 7 nucleotides line up with TRBD1. Germline CDR1 is MDHEN and CDR2 is SYDVKM. The V and J ends lost 1 base and 3 bases, in that order; junction bases with no gene match: 4. This CDR3 region has 15 residues. CDR3 nucleotide sequence: TGTGCCAGCAGTTTATTAGGGACAGAGACAGATACGCAGTATTTT. Its protein is CASSLLGTETDTQYF.

In this sample, this clonotype turned up a few times. V usage is TRBV6-5 and J usage is TRBJ2-1; tentatively, D is TRBD1 or TRBD2 (5 bases each). V lost 6 bases and J lost 4, with 16 bases in between. Germline V gene sequence: CDR1 MNHEY, CDR2 SVGAGI. The CDR3 consists of 15 residues. The CDR3 here is CASRVVEGPYNEQFF. The DNA for the CDR3 is TGTGCCAGCAGGGTAGTCGAGGGGCCATACAATGAGCAGTTCTTC.

The genes are TRBV4-2 and TRBJ1-1; D gene unclear. The CDR3 is made up of 13 amino acids. Germline CDR1 and CDR2: LGHNA and YNFKEQ. V gave up 0 bases and J gave up 7 bases, with 9 bases separating them. This CDR3 reads CASSQDASDEAFF. The CDR3 DNA sequence: TGTGCCAGCAGCCAAGATGCCAGCGATGAAGCTTTCTTT.

The table lists this clonotype with a few counts. The chain has TRBV11-2 and TRBJ2-7; D is uncertain. V lost 6 bases and J lost 5, with 8 bases in between. CDR1 SGHAT and CDR2 FQNNGV come from the germline V gene. The CDR3 runs 11 residues. Here the CDR3 reads CASSSNHEQYF. The CDR3, as DNA: TGTGCCAGCAGTTCCAATCACGAGCAGTACTTC.

This clonotype appeared a few times. As DNA, the CDR3 is TGTGCCAGCAGTGAGGCAGGGCGTTTGGATGAGCAGTTCTTC. Protein product: CASSEAGRLDEQFF. The chain is built from TRBV25-1 and TRBJ2-1; D might be TRBD1 (5 bases). V was pared by 3 bases and J by 8 bases, with 14 bases between. CDR1 is MGHDK and CDR2 is SYGVNS in the germline V gene. CDR3 length: 14 amino acids.

The V and J genes are TRBV20-1 and TRBJ1-2; D gene unclear. The CDR3 is made up of 17 amino acids. Germline CDR1 reads DFQATT; CDR2 reads SNEGSKA (reference sequence). The V and J ends lost 1 base and 0 bases respectively, with 18 bases between them. Here the CDR3 reads CSARGPPQQTSNYGYTF. CDR3 sequence (DNA): TGCAGTGCTAGAGGTCCGCCACAGCAAACCTCTAACTATGGCTACACCTTC.

This clonotype has a count of ten or more. The rearrangement links TRBV4-3 to TRBJ2-1; perhaps TRBD2 as D (6 bases). CDR3 size: 15 residues. Trimming removed 0 bases at V and 4 bases at J, with 10 bases between. In germline, CDR1 is LGHNA, CDR2 YSLEER. The CDR3 DNA sequence: TGCGCCAGCAGCCAAGACGGGGGAATTTACAATGAGCAGTTCTTC. It codes for CASSQDGGIYNEQFF.